The 21 T cell receptor beta chains below were found in one sample sequenced in a study of T cells in Graves' hyperthyroidism and ophthalmopathy. RNA transcripts served as the template for amplifying TCR beta CDR3 regions. Using the HTBI primer set, a first-round RT-PCR was run on the TCR CDR3. TCRdb called the multiplex PCR reads again in MiXCR, with one record for every CDR3 protein. The sample records about 600,000 distinct CDR3 sequences, around 16% being singletons. Sequencing input: blood. These receptors originate from a woman between 40 and 50 years old with Graves' ophthalmopathy.

The chain uses TRBV2 and TRBJ2-7, with 8 nucleotides matching TRBD1. The V gene's germline CDR1 is SNHLY and CDR2 FYNNEI. With 6 bases clipped from V and 6 bases from J, the junction kept 13 bases outside the gene matches. This CDR3 has 15 residues. This CDR3 is CASRLEWTGLAEQYF. The CDR3 coding sequence is TGTGCCAGCAGACTCGAGTGGACAGGGTTGGCCGAGCAGTACTTC.

This clonotype was detected ten times or more. The genes are TRBV7-2 and TRBJ1-1; unclear D gene. The V end lost 2 bases, the J end lost 0 bases, and 16 bases lay between the germline ends. The length of the CDR3 is 17 residues. Germline V CDR1 and CDR2: SGHTA, FQGNSA. This chain's CDR3 is CASSLCWKFEMNTEAFF. The CDR3 coding sequence is TGTGCCAGCAGCTTATGCTGGAAGTTTGAGATGAACACTGAAGCTTTCTTT. Drawing the rest from reference TRBV7-2 and TRBJ1-1, the complete variable domain is GAGVSQSPSNKVTEKGKDVELRCDPISGHTALYWYRQSLGQGLEFLIYFQGNSAPDKSGLPSDRFSAERTGGSVSTLTIQRTQQEDSAVYLCASSLCWKFEMNTEAFFGQGTRLTVV.

The genes are TRBV4-1 and TRBJ2-1, with 10 bases lining up with TRBD2. The V gene's germline CDR1 is MGHRA and CDR2 YSYEKL. The length of the CDR3 is 18 residues. J gave up 5 bases and V 4 bases, and 14 bases lay outside the gene matches. The CDR3 DNA follows: TGCGCCAGCAGCCCTGGGTGGACTAGCGGAAAAAAAGACAATGAGCAGTTCTTC. Translating gives CASSPGWTSGKKDNEQFF.

This clonotype was found many times. The genes are TRBV20-1 and TRBJ2-5; 7 bases line up with TRBD2. Germline trimming cut 6 bases from V and 5 bases from J; bases unmatched to any gene: 0. The CDR3 has 10 amino acids. Germline V gene lookup returns CDR1 DFQATT and CDR2 SNEGSKA (reference sequence). CDR3 bases: TGCAGTGCGGGAGGGGAGACCCAGTACTTC. It encodes CSAGGETQYF.

At least ten counts were recorded for this clonotype. CDR3 protein: CASSLGPTNYGYTF. Here the CDR3 DNA reads TGTGCCAGCAGCTTGGGGCCGACTAACTATGGCTACACCTTC. This sequence joins TRBV5-5 and TRBJ1-2; D gene unclear. V dropped 0 bases and J dropped 0 bases, with 6 bases sitting between them. The germline V gene encodes CDR1 SGHKS and CDR2 YYEKEE (reference sequence). The CDR3 spans 14 residues.

The table lists this clonotype with many counts. This sequence joins TRBV6-1 and TRBJ1-2, with 7 nucleotides matching TRBD1. The germline gives CDR1 MNHNS, CDR2 SASEGT. The ends lost 3 bases at V and 3 bases at J; junction bases unmatched: 13. The CDR3 has 17 amino acids. The CDR3 spells CASSDRQGFRSYYGYTF. CDR3 bases: TGTGCCAGCAGTGATAGACAGGGTTTCCGCTCATACTATGGCTACACCTTC.

There are a few counts of this clonotype. The genes are TRBV4-2 and TRBJ2-2, with D maybe TRBD2 (5 bases). Germline assignment: CDR1 LGHNA and CDR2 YNFKEQ. Between the trimmed V and J ends, which lost 0 bases and 2 bases, there was a span of 10 bases. This CDR3 spans 16 amino acids. CDR3 nucleotides: TGTGCCAGCAGCCAAGATCTCGGAGGAAACACCGGGGAGCTGTTTTTT. This sequence encodes CASSQDLGGNTGELFF.

This clonotype was picked up many times. The CDR3 loop reads CASSLGEREPSYEQYF. The DNA for the CDR3 is TGTGCCAGCAGTTTAGGCGAGCGAGAACCGTCCTACGAGCAGTACTTC. V gene TRBV28 combines with J gene TRBJ2-7; D ambiguous. The CDR3 length is 16 residues. CDR1 and CDR2 from the germline V gene are MDHEN and SYDVKM. The V end was cut by 2 bases, the J end by 1 base, with 15 bases between.

This clonotype has a count of ten or more. The V and J genes are TRBV20-1 and TRBJ1-2; D may be TRBD1 (5 bases). With 8 bases removed from V and 0 bases from J, the gap between germline ends came to 10 bases. This CDR3 comprises 12 residues. Germline CDR1 DFQATT, CDR2 SNEGSKA (reference sequence). The CDR3 DNA reads TGCAGTACGCGGGACGCTAACTATGGCTACACCTTC. Translating it yields CSTRDANYGYTF.

This clonotype was seen repeatedly, ten times or more. The V and J genes are TRBV6-1 and TRBJ2-7, with D possibly matching TRBD1 (6 bases). V lost 5 bases, J lost 6 bases, and 17 bases lay in between. Germline assignment: CDR1 MNHNS and CDR2 SASEGT. The CDR3 spans 14 residues. CDR3 nucleotide sequence: TGTGCCAGCAGTTATGGGGCAGGGGAAGGCGAGCAGTACTTC. The encoded protein is CASSYGAGEGEQYF.

The sample holds many counts of this clonotype. V gene TRBV11-1 combines with J gene TRBJ2-7; TRBD1 matches 7 bases. CDR1 and CDR2 (germline): SGHAT, FQDESV (reference sequence). This CDR3 region has 15 residues. The junction had 6 bases not matched to a gene; V was cut back by 4 bases and J by 0 bases. In nucleotides, the CDR3 is TGTGCCAGCAGCTCATACCGGGACAGCTCCTACGAGCAGTACTTC. Translating it yields CASSSYRDSSYEQYF.

The CDR3 loop reads CATATSGTYNEQFF. As DNA, the CDR3 is TGTGCCACCGCGACTAGCGGCACCTACAATGAGCAGTTCTTC. The chain carries TRBV19 and TRBJ2-1; 9 nucleotides line up with TRBD2. Germline V lookup: CDR1 LNHDA, CDR2 SQIVND (reference sequence). V gave up 10 bases and J gave up 2 bases; unmatched junction bases: 6. CDR3 length: 14 amino acids.

The V call is TRBV4-1, the J call TRBJ2-5, with 13 nucleotides matching TRBD2. Germline lookup yields CDR1 MGHRA and CDR2 YSYEKL. Trimming at V came to 0 bases and at J to 5 bases, leaving 6 bases not matched to a gene. This CDR3 region has 17 residues. For the CDR3, the DNA is TGCGCCAGCAGCCAAGAAACTAGCGGGAGGGCGGGTGAGACCCAGTACTTC. It encodes CASSQETSGRAGETQYF.

This clonotype has ten or more counts. The chain is built from TRBV5-1 and TRBJ1-1, with 7 bases that match TRBD1. Germline V CDR1 and CDR2: SGHRS, YFSETQ. V gave up 4 bases and J gave up 7 bases; unmatched junction bases: 7. The length of the CDR3 is 13 residues. The CDR3 spells CASSPGTDLEAFF. In DNA form, the CDR3 reads TGCGCCAGCAGCCCGGGGACAGATCTTGAAGCTTTCTTT. Full variable domain (outside the CDR3, taken from reference TRBV5-1 and TRBJ1-1): KAGVTQTPRYLIKTRGQQVTLSCSPISGHRSVSWYQQTPGQGLQFLFEYFSETQRNKGNFPGRFSGRQFSNSRSEMNVSTLELGDSALYLCASSPGTDLEAFFGQGTRLTVV.

This clonotype was detected ten times or more. This chain connects TRBV18 to TRBJ2-5, with D possibly being TRBD2 (6 bases). V was clipped by 3 bases and J by 4 bases, with 12 bases between them. Germline CDR1 KGHSH, CDR2 LQKENI. The CDR3 sequence is 14 residues long. This chain's CDR3 is CASSPTRAGETQYF. As DNA, the CDR3 is TGTGCCAGCTCACCGACTAGAGCTGGAGAGACCCAGTACTTC.

The chain couples TRBV7-3 to TRBJ2-1; 10 bases are a match to TRBD2. Germline CDR1 and CDR2: SGHTA and FQGTGA. Trimming cost V 2 bases and J 8 bases; bases outside gene matches: 3. The CDR3 runs 14 residues. CDR3 coding DNA: TGTGCCAGCAGCTTACGGCTAGCGGGAGATGAGCAGTTCTTC. It specifies CASSLRLAGDEQFF.

This clonotype was recorded a few times. This chain connects TRBV5-1 to TRBJ1-6; 9 bases line up with TRBD1. The V gene end was trimmed by 0 bases and the J gene end by 4 bases; junction bases not matched to a gene: 2. The CDR3 covers 16 residues. The V gene's germline CDR1 is SGHRS and CDR2 YFSETQ. The CDR3, as DNA: TGCGCCAGCAGCTTGGATGGACAGGGGTATAATTCACCCCTCCACTTT. This sequence encodes CASSLDGQGYNSPLHF.

At least ten counts were recorded for this clonotype. The gene calls are TRBV20-1 and TRBJ1-6; D may be TRBD1 (5 bases). The CDR3 length is 15 residues. CDR1 and CDR2 from the germline V gene are DFQATT and SNEGSKA (reference sequence). The V gene lost 1 base and the J gene lost 2 bases, with 9 bases spanning the gap. CDR3 region: CSARVDTTYNSPLHF. CDR3 sequence (DNA): TGCAGTGCTAGAGTGGACACCACCTATAATTCACCCCTCCACTTT.

There are many counts of this clonotype. The junction shows a germline mismatch at one end, possibly a read error. The rearrangement uses TRBV30 and TRBJ1-1; D is ambiguous. The CDR3 has 13 amino acids. From germline, CDR1 is GTSNPN and CDR2 SVGIG (reference sequence). CDR3 in amino acids: CAWARRVKTEAFF. The CDR3 DNA follows: TGTGCCTGGGCTCGGCGGGTGAAAACTGAAGCTTTCTTT.

In its sample, this clonotype was seen many times. J is TRBJ1-2 and V is TRBV2; a possible D gene is TRBD1 (5 bases). The CDR3 contains 13 residues. Germline values: CDR1 SNHLY, CDR2 FYNNEI. V shed 6 bases and J shed 8 bases, with 16 bases lying between them. The CDR3, as DNA: TGTGCCAGCAGCCCTCACGGGGGTGTGGGCTACACCTTC. This translates into CASSPHGGVGYTF.

This clonotype has ten or more counts. This chain connects TRBV12-3 or TRBV12-4 to TRBJ2-3; D unclear. The ends were cut back, 4 bases at V and 2 bases at J, with 13 bases in the middle. The CDR3 has 15 amino acids. CDR3 region: CASSYRQDPTDTQYF. As DNA, the CDR3 is TGTGCCAGCAGTTATAGGCAGGACCCCACAGATACGCAGTATTTT.